The sequence of this T cell receptor beta chain was determined in a study of blood T cell repertoires in COVID-19. Clones were sequenced by immunoSEQ multiplex PCR, and TCRdb holds only the in-frame ones, with some missing. The table includes a few hundred thousand clones, roughly 90% detected once. This study enrolled people aged roughly 18 to 89 from about two dozen US geographic areas. Trimming cost V 8 bases and J 0 bases, with 11 bases left between them. Per germline, CDR1 SGHAT and CDR2 FQNNGV. This CDR3 is built from 15 residues. Sequences were obtained from PBMCs or T cells enriched from blood (not recorded which). J is TRBJ1-6 and V is TRBV11-2; possibly TRBD1 for D (5 bases). This TCR was recovered from a woman aged 45 to 65 in a cohort exposed to, infected with or recovered from COVID-19 (not recorded which). CDR3 coding DNA: TGTGCCAGCGGGAATCAGGGCTCCTATAATTCACCCCTCCACTTT. Translation: CASGNQGSYNSPLHF.